The following is a T cell receptor beta chain sequence with its context. Measured with immunoSEQ multiplex PCR; TCRdb has only the in-frame clones, and not every one. The repertoire has around 1 million clones, 60% to 85% of them found once; the top ten carry roughly 1.5%. The CDR3 length is 14 residues. The germline gives CDR1 SQVTM, CDR2 ANQGSEA. V shed 5 bases and J 5 bases; nucleotides not matched to a gene: 5. This entry is derived from a study of shared clonotypes between healthy human individuals. The chain employs TRBV29-1 and TRBJ1-4; 10 bases map to TRBD1. Material: memory CD4+ T cells sorted from blood. This sample's subset: CD45RA-negative fraction. The receptor was derived from a man between 18 and 29 years old in good health. CDR3 amino acids: CSVSRDRGNEKLFF. Here the CDR3 DNA reads TGCAGCGTTTCAAGGGACAGGGGAAATGAAAAACTGTTTTTT.